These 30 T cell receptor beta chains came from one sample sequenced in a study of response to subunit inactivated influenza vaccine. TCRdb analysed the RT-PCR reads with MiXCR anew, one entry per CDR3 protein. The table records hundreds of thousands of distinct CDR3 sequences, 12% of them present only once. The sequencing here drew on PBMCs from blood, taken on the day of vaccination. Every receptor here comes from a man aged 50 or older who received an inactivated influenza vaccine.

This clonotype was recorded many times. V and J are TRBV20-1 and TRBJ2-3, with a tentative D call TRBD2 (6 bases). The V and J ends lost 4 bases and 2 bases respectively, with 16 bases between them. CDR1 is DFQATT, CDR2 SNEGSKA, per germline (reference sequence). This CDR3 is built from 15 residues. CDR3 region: CSATQRAGNTDTQYF. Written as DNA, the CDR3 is TGCAGTGCTACTCAACGGGCGGGGAACACAGATACGCAGTATTTT.

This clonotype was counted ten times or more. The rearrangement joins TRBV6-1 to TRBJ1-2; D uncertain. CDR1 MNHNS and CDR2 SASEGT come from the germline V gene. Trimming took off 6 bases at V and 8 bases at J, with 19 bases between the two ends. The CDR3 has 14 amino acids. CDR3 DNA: TGTGCCAGCAGCCGGCGCCGGGGAATAGGCGGCTACACCTTC. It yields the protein CASSRRRGIGGYTF.

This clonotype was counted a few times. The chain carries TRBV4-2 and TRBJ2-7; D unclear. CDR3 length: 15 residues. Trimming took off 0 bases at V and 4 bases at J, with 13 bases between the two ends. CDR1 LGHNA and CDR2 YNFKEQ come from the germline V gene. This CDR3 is CASSQDATEHYEQYF. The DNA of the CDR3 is TGTGCCAGCAGCCAAGATGCGACGGAACATTACGAGCAGTACTTC.

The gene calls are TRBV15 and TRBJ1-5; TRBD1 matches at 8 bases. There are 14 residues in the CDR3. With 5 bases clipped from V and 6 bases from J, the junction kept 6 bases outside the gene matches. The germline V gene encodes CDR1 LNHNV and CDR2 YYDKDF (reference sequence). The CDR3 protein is CATSGGQVAQPQHF. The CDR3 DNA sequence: TGTGCCACCAGCGGGGGACAGGTCGCTCAGCCCCAGCATTTT.

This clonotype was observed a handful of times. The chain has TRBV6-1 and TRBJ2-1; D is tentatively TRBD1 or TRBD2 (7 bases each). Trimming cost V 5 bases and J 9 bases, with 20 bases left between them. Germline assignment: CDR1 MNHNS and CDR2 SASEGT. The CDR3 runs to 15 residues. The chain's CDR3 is CASSPLAGGGLEQFF. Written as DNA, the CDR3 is TGTGCCAGCAGTCCACTGGCAGGGGGGGGTCTTGAGCAGTTCTTC.

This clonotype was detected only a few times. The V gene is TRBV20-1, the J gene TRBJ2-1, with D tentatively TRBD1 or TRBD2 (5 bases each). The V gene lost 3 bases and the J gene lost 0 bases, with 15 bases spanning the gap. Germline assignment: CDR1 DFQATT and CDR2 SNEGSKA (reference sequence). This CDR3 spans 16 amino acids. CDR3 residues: CSARAGTHSSYNEQFF. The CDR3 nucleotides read TGCAGTGCTAGGGCCGGGACCCACAGCTCCTACAATGAGCAGTTCTTC.

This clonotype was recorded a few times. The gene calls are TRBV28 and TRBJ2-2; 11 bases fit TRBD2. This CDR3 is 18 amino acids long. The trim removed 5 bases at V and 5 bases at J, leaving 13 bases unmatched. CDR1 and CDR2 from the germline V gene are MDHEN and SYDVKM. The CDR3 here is CASSPRVGLAGGTGELFF. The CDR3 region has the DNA TGTGCCAGCAGTCCCAGGGTCGGACTAGCGGGCGGTACCGGGGAGCTGTTTTTT. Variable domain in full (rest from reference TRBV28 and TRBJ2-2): DVKVTQSSRYLVKRTGEKVFLECVQDMDHENMFWYRQDPGLGLRLIYFSYDVKMKEKGDIPEGYSVSREKKERFSLILESASTNQTSMYLCASSPRVGLAGGTGELFFGEGSRLTVL.

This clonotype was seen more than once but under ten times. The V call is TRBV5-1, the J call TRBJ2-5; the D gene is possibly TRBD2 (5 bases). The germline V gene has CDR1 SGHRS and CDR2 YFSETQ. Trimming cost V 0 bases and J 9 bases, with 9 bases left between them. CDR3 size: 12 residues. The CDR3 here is CASSLEGDPQYF. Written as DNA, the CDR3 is TGCGCCAGCAGCTTGGAGGGAGATCCCCAGTACTTC.

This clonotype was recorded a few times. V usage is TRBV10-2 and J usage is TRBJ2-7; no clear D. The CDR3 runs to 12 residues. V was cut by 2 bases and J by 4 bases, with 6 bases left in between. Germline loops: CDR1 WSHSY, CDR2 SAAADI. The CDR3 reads CASSEGDYEQYF. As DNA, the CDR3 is TGCGCCAGCAGTGAGGGGGATTACGAGCAGTACTTC.

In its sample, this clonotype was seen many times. DNA of the CDR3: TGTGCCAGCAAAACTATAAACAGCGAGCAGTACTTC. It specifies CASKTINSEQYF. The chain has TRBV6-2 or TRBV6-3 and TRBJ2-7; unclear D gene. V was pared by 7 bases and J by 6 bases, with 13 bases between. CDR3 length: 12 amino acids. Germline CDR1 and CDR2: MNHEY and SVGEGT.

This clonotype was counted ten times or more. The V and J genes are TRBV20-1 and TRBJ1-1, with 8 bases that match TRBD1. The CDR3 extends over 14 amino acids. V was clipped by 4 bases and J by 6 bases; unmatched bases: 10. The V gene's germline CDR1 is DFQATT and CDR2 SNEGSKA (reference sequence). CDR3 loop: CSANYGQGLPEAFF. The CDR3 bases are TGCAGTGCTAATTATGGACAGGGCTTACCTGAAGCTTTCTTT.

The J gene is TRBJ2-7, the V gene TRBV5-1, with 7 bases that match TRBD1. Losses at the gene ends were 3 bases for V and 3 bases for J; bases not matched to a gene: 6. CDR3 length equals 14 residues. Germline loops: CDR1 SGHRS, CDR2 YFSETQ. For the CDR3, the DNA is TGCGCCAGCAGCTGGACAGGAGCCAACTACGAGCAGTACTTC. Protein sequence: CASSWTGANYEQYF.

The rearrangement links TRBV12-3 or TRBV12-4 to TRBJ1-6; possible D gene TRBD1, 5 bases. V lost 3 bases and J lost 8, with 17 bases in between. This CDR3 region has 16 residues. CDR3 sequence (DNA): TGTGCCAGCAGTTTCGGAGGGGACGTATATGATTCACCCCTCCACTTT. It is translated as CASSFGGDVYDSPLHF.

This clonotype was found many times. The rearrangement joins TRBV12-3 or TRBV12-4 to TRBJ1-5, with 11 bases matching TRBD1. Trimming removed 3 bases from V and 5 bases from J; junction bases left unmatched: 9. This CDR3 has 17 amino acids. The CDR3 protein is CASSFWDWTGGDQPQHF. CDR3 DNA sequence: TGTGCCAGCAGTTTTTGGGACTGGACAGGGGGCGATCAGCCCCAGCATTTT.

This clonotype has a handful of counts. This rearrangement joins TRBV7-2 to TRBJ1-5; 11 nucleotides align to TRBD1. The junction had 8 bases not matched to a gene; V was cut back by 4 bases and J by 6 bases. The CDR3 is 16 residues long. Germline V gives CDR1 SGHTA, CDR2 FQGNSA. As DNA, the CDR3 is TGTGCCAGCAGCTCCTCTGGGACAGGGGGTGGTCAGCCCCAGCATTTT. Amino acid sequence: CASSSSGTGGGQPQHF.

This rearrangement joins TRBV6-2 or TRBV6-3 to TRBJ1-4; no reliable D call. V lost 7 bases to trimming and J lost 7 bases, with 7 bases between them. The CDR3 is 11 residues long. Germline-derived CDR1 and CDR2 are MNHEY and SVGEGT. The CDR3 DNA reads TGTGCCAGCATGGGGAGTGAAAAACTGTTTTTT. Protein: CASMGSEKLFF.

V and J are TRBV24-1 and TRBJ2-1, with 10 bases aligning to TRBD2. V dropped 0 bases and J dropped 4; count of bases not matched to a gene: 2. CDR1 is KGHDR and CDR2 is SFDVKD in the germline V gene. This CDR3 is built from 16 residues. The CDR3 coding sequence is TGTGCCACCAGTGATTTGGGGACTAGCGAATACAATGAGCAGTTCTTC. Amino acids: CATSDLGTSEYNEQFF.

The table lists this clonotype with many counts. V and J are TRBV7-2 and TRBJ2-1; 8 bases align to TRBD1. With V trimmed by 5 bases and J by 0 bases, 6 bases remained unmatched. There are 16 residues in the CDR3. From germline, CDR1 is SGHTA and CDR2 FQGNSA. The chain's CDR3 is CASSPNGQGSYNEQFF. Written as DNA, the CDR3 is TGTGCCAGCAGCCCTAATGGACAGGGCTCCTACAATGAGCAGTTCTTC.

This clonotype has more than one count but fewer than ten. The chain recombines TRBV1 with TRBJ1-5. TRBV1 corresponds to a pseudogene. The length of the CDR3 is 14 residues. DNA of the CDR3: TGTGTTCTTGGGGGACTGTGTAGCAATCAGCCCCAGCATTTT. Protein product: CVLGGLCSNQPQHF.

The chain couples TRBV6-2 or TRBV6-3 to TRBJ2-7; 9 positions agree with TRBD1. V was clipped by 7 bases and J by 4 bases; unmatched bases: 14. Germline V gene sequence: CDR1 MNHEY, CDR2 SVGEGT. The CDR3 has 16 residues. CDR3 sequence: CASTYRPGTGRYEQYF. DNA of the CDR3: TGTGCCAGCACCTACCGCCCCGGGACAGGGAGATACGAGCAGTACTTC.

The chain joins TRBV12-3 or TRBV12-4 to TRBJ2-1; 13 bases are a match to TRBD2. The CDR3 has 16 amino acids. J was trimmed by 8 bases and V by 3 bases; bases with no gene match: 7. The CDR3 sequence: CASSFAGTSGVYEQFF. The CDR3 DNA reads TGTGCCAGCAGTTTTGCCGGGACTAGCGGGGTCTATGAGCAGTTCTTC.

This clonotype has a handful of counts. CDR3 residues: CSASSLGEREQYF. CDR3 coding DNA: TGCAGCGCGAGCTCCCTGGGGGAGCGGGAGCAGTACTTC. The V gene is TRBV29-1, the J gene TRBJ2-7; D possibly uses TRBD1 or TRBD2 (5 bases each). Deletions cut 7 bases from V and 7 bases from J, with 20 bases between. CDR1 and CDR2 from the germline V gene are SQVTM and ANQGSEA. The length of the CDR3 is 13 residues.

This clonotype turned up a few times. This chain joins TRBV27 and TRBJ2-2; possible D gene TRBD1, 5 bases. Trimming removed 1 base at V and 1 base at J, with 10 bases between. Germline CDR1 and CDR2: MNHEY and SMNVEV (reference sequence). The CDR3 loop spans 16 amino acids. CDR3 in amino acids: CASSLFPGLNTGELFF. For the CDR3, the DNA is TGTGCCAGCAGTTTATTTCCAGGGCTGAACACCGGGGAGCTGTTTTTT.

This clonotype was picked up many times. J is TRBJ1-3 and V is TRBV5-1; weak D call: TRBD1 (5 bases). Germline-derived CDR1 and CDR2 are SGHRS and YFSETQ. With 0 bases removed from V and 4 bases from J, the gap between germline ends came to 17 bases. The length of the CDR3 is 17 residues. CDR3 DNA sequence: TGCGCCAGCAGCTTGGAGAAGGGAGGGGATTCGGGAAACACCATATATTTT. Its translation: CASSLEKGGDSGNTIYF.

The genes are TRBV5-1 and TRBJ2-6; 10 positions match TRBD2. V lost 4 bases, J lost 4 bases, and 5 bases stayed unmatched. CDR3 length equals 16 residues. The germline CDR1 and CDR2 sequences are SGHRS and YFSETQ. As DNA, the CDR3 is TGCGCCAGCAGCGGGACTAGCGATCCCGGGGCCAACGTCCTGACTTTC. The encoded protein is CASSGTSDPGANVLTF.

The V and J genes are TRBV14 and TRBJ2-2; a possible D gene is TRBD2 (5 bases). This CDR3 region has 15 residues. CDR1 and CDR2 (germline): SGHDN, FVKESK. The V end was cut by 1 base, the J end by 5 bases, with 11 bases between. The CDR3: CASSQGGLRTGELFF. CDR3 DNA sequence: TGTGCCAGCAGCCAAGGCGGACTTAGGACCGGGGAGCTGTTTTTT.

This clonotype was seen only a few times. The CDR3 sequence: CASSPSGQGNEQFF. CDR3 nucleotides: TGTGCCAGCAGCCCTTCGGGGCAGGGAAATGAGCAGTTCTTC. The chain uses TRBV7-2 and TRBJ2-1, with D perhaps matching TRBD1 or TRBD2 (5 bases each). CDR1 is SGHTA, CDR2 FQGNSA, per germline. The CDR3 has 14 residues. Trimming pared 5 bases from V and 7 bases from J, leaving 15 bases between.

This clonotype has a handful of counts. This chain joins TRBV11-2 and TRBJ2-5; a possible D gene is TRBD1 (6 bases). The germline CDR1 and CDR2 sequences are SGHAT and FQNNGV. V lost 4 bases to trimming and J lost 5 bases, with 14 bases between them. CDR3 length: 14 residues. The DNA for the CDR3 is TGTGCCAGCAGCTCCGTTACAGGGTGGGAGACCCAGTACTTC. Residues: CASSSVTGWETQYF. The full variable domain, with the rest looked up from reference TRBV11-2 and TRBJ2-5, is EAGVAQSPRYKIIEKRQSVAFWCNPISGHATLYWYQQILGQGPKLLIQFQNNGVVDDSQLPKDRFSAERLKGVDSTLKIQPAKLEDSAVYLCASSSVTGWETQYFGPGTRLLVL.

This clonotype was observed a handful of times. The CDR3 is CASSSGGGSEEKLFF. DNA for the CDR3: TGCGCCAGCAGCTCGGGCGGGGGCTCAGAGGAAAAACTGTTTTTT. This chain joins TRBV5-1 and TRBJ1-4, with TRBD1 as a possible D gene (6 bases). V lost 3 bases and J 8 bases, leaving 17 bases between the germline ends. This CDR3 is 15 amino acids long. CDR1 is SGHRS, CDR2 YFSETQ, per germline.

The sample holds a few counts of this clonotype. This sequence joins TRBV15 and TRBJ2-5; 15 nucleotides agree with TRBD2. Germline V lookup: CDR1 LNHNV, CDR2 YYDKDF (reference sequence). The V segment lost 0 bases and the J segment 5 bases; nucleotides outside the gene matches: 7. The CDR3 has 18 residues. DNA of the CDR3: TGTGCCACCAGCAGAGAATGGGGGACTAGCGGGGGGCGGGAGACCCAGTACTTC. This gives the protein CATSREWGTSGGRETQYF. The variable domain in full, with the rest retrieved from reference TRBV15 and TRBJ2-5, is DAMVIQNPRYQVTQFGKPVTLSCSQTLNHNVMYWYQQKSSQAPKLLFHYYDKDFNNEADTPDNFQSRRPNTSFCFLDIRSPGLGDTAMYLCATSREWGTSGGRETQYFGPGTRLLVL.